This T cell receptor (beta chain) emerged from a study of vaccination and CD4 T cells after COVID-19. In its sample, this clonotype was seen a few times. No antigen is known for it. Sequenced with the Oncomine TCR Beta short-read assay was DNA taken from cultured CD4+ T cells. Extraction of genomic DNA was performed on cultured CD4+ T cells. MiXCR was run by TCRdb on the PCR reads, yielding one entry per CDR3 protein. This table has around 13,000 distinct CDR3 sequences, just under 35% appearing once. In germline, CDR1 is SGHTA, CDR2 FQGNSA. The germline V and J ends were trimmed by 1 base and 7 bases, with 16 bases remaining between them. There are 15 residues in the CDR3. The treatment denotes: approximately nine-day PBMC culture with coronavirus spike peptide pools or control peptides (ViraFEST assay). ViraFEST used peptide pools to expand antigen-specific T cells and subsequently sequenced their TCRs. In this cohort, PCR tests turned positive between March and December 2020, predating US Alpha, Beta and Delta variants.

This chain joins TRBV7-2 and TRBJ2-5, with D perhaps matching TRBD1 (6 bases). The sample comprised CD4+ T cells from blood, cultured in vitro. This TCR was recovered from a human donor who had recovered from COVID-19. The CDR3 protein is CASSLVTRGHATQYF. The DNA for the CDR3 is TGTGCCAGCAGCTTAGTAACCAGGGGCCATGCGACCCAGTACTTC.